This T cell receptor (beta chain) was sequenced during a study of T cell repertoires in cytomegalovirus infection. In the study overall: TCR beta signatures that were public indicated CMV infection and matching HLA type.

TCRdb re-called the reads with MiXCR, one entry per CDR3 protein. The profile shows 350,000 to 550,000 distinct CDR3 sequences, approximately 30% of them singletons. In its sample, this clonotype was seen many times. V shed 6 bases and J shed 3 bases, with 15 bases lying between them. The CDR3 has 16 amino acids. Germline V gives CDR1 SNHLY, CDR2 FYNNEI. The clonotype was recovered from a human donor in good health (CMV status not recorded). Some clones in this sample may be carry-over from other donors' samples. The specimen was PBMCs. The V gene is TRBV2, the J gene TRBJ2-6; D may be TRBD2 (5 bases). CDR3 protein: CASSEGRLDGANVLTF. CDR3 sequence (DNA): TGTGCCAGCAGCGAGGGAAGGTTGGATGGGGCCAACGTCCTGACTTTC.